This T cell receptor (beta chain) stems from a study of OX40 agonist ivuxolimab in advanced cancers. As for the study in general: From 23 to 79 years was the age range, with a mean of around 57 years, and around 83% were male.

Study observations and caveats: CD8+ T cells were the subset that, on average, had more expanded clones than CD4+.

Comment on this clone: The antigen remains unidentified.

Clones were read by immunoSEQ multiplex PCR, and TCRdb kept only the in-frame ones, dropping some. The table shows about 79,000 clones, with 88% occurring only once. The specimen was CD4+ or CD8+ T cells sorted from blood, collected in a trial of the OX40 agonist ivuxolimab. The sequence derives from an adult with an advanced solid tumor such as melanoma, head and neck, liver or kidney cancer.

As DNA, the CDR3 is TGCAGCGGGGGGACAGGGGCTAATGAAAAACTGTTTTTT. It is translated as CSGGTGANEKLFF. This chain uses TRBV29-1 with TRBJ1-4; TRBD1 matches at 10 bases. V shed 7 bases and J 3 bases; nucleotides not matched to a gene: 2. The CDR3 length is 13 residues. Germline V gives CDR1 SQVTM, CDR2 ANQGSEA.